This T cell receptor beta chain was recorded in a study of T cells in Graves' hyperthyroidism and ophthalmopathy. The CDR3 regions of TCR beta were amplified from RNA transcripts. The study used the HTBI primer set for a first-round RT-PCR of the TCR CDR3. A single record per CDR3 protein comes from TCRdb applying MiXCR to the multiplex PCR reads. The table records fewer than 850,000 distinct CDR3 sequences, 15% to 20% of them present only once. Study outcomes and limitations: It was a median about 7.1 months before onset that the model predicted ophthalmopathy.

Stability of Graves' hyperthyroidism was defined as absent ophthalmopathy progression within 18 months. The CDR3 totals 12 residues. Germline CDR1 SGHTA, CDR2 FQGNSA. V gave up 6 bases and J gave up 6 bases; unmatched junction bases: 4. As to this clonotype: Its target is not known.

The TCR originated in a man aged 50 to 59 with Graves' hyperthyroidism. The sample taken for sequencing was blood. The chain combines TRBV7-2 with TRBJ2-5; 7 bases fit TRBD2. CDR3 sequence (DNA): TGTGCCAGCAGGGGCGGGGGAAAGACCCAGTACTTC. The encoded protein is CASRGGGKTQYF.